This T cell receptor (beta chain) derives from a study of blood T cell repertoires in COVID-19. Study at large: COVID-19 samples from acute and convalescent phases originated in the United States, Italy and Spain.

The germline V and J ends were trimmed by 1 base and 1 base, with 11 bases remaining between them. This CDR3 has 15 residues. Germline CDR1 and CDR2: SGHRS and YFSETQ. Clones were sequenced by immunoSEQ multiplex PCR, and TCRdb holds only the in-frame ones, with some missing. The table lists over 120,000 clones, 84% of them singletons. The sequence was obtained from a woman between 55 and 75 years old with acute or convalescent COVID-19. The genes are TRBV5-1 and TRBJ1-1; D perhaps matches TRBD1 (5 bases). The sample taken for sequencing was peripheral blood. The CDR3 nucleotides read TGCGCCAGCAGCTTGCAGGGTCAGGAGAACACTGAAGCTTTCTTT. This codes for CASSLQGQENTEAFF.